One sample yielded the 8 T cell receptor beta chains listed below, sequenced in a study of T cells in Graves' hyperthyroidism and ophthalmopathy. RNA transcripts provided the source from which TCR beta CDR3 regions were amplified. The HTBI primer set served for first-round RT-PCR of the TCR CDR3. TCRdb re-called the multiplex PCR reads with MiXCR, one entry per CDR3 protein. The data hold around 400,000 distinct CDR3 sequences, with 12% to 15% observed a single time. The sequenced material came from blood. The receptor set was obtained from an older woman with Graves' ophthalmopathy.

The rearrangement joins TRBV3-1 to TRBJ2-3, with D unclear. Looked up from germline, CDR1 is LGHDT and CDR2 is YNNKEL (reference sequence). CDR3 length equals 16 residues. The V gene lost 2 bases and the J gene lost 0 bases, with 12 bases spanning the gap. DNA for the CDR3: TGTGCCAGCAGCCAATCTGAGCCGTCTAGCACAGATACGCAGTATTTT. It is translated as CASSQSEPSSTDTQYF.

This rearrangement joins TRBV3-1 to TRBJ1-5; weak D call: TRBD1 (5 bases). Trimming cost V 1 base and J 4 bases, with 8 bases left between them. Germline CDR1 and CDR2: LGHDT and YNNKEL (reference sequence). This CDR3 spans 14 amino acids. The CDR3: CASSQAGNNQPQHF. DNA for the CDR3: TGTGCCAGCAGCCAAGCAGGGAATAATCAGCCCCAGCATTTT.

In its sample, this clonotype was seen a few times. The rearrangement uses TRBV4-2 and TRBJ1-1; D not certain. Germline CDR1 is LGHNA and CDR2 is YNFKEQ. Trimming took 0 bases from V and 1 from J, leaving 6 bases between them. The CDR3 covers 14 residues. As DNA, the CDR3 is TGTGCCAGCAGCCAAGATCCGGAGAACACTGAAGCTTTCTTT. This encodes CASSQDPENTEAFF.

This clonotype was detected ten times or more. V and J are TRBV7-8 and TRBJ2-1; maybe TRBD1 (6 bases). The CDR3 totals 14 residues. V lost 0 bases and J lost 6, with 9 bases in between. Per the germline V gene, CDR1 is SGHVS and CDR2 is FQNEAQ. CDR3 in DNA: TGTGCCAGCAGCTTAGCGCCAGGGGTCAATGAGCAGTTCTTC. The encoded protein is CASSLAPGVNEQFF.

The chain has TRBV7-9 and TRBJ2-3; 15 nucleotides match TRBD2. Germline trimming cut 1 base from V and 5 bases from J; bases unmatched to any gene: 4. The CDR3 is 17 residues long. Per germline, CDR1 SEHNR and CDR2 FQNEAQ (reference sequence). This chain's CDR3 is CASSLVGLAGGGDTQYF. DNA for the CDR3: TGTGCCAGCAGCTTAGTGGGACTAGCGGGAGGTGGAGATACGCAGTATTTT.

There are a few counts of this clonotype. This chain connects TRBV30 to TRBJ1-6, with a possible D match to TRBD1 (5 bases). V gave up 2 bases and J gave up 7 bases, with 9 bases separating them. This CDR3 has 13 amino acids. CDR1 and CDR2 (germline): GTSNPN, SVGIG (reference sequence). The CDR3 sequence: CAWSHRQNSPLHF. DNA of the CDR3: TGTGCCTGGAGTCACAGGCAGAATTCACCCCTCCACTTT.

The chain uses TRBV3-1 and TRBJ2-2; no firm D call. This CDR3 spans 14 amino acids. V lost 4 bases, J lost 4 bases, and 10 bases lay in between. From germline, CDR1 is LGHDT and CDR2 YNNKEL (reference sequence). In DNA, the CDR3 is TGTGCCAGCAGCCGGGTAGTCATCACCGGGGAGCTGTTTTTT. Amino acid sequence: CASSRVVITGELFF.

The rearrangement uses TRBV19 and TRBJ2-1, with 11 bases fitting TRBD2. Per germline, CDR1 LNHDA and CDR2 SQIVND (reference sequence). The CDR3 length is 15 residues. V gave up 5 bases and J gave up 9 bases; unmatched junction bases: 9. The CDR3 protein is CASSPLAGVSGEQFF. CDR3 bases: TGTGCCAGTAGTCCACTAGCGGGAGTTTCGGGTGAGCAGTTCTTC.